This is a list of T cell receptor beta chains from one sample in a study of control samples from healthy donors and cancer patients. Sequencing used immunoSEQ multiplex PCR; TCRdb keeps in-frame clones, though not all of them. Of fewer than 85,000 clones detected, 91% appear once; the ten largest clones hold about a sixth. Sequenced: blood. The receptor source for this set is a man aged 30-40 years in good health. The CDR3 runs from the conserved cysteine through the conserved F or W. Each record gives: clone size, J gene, D gene, V gene, CDR3 protein, CDR3 DNA. D genes are given only for firm matches. Clone size is not always given. Where it is, it says once, few, many or a class for expanded clones.

NA TRBJ1-5 TRBD1 TRBV28 CASSSTGMDSNQPQHF TGTGCCAGCAGTTCGACAGGGATGGATAGCAATCAGCCCCAGCATTTT
few TRBJ2-7 NA TRBV9 CASSEGSTGEQYF TGTGCCAGCAGCGAGGGATCGACCGGCGAGCAGTACTTC
NA TRBJ1-4 TRBD1 TRBV5-4 CASSFRDRGGEKLFF TGTGCCAGCAGCTTCCGGGACAGGGGAGGTGAAAAACTGTTTTTT
few TRBJ2-1 TRBD2 TRBV7-3 CASSPSAGEADEQFF TGTGCCAGCAGCCCATCAGCGGGAGAGGCTGATGAGCAGTTCTTC
NA TRBJ1-2 NA TRBV7-3 CASSLTPGMGNYGYTF TGTGCCAGCAGCTTAACTCCGGGGATGGGAAACTATGGCTACACCTTC
NA TRBJ2-1 TRBD2 TRBV3-1/TRBV3-2 CASSQRGLAGGPLNEQFF TGTGCCAGCAGCCAGCGGGGACTAGCGGGAGGGCCGCTCAATGAGCAGTTCTTC
NA TRBJ1-2 TRBD1 TRBV7-2 CASSQGQGNYGYTF TGTGCCAGCAGCCAGGGACAGGGAAACTATGGCTACACCTTC
NA TRBJ1-1 TRBD1 TRBV25-1 CASRGQLLNTEAFF TGTGCCAGCAGGGGACAGTTACTGAACACTGAAGCTTTCTTT
NA TRBJ2-1 TRBD1 TRBV29-1 CSVEHPGQGLPNEQFF TGCAGCGTTGAACACCCGGGACAGGGCCTCCCCAATGAGCAGTTCTTC
NA TRBJ2-5 NA TRBV27 CASTWSRDFQETQYF TGTGCCAGCACTTGGAGTAGGGATTTCCAAGAGACCCAGTACTTC
once TRBJ2-3 TRBD1 TRBV14 CASSQDRTGWADTQYF TGTGCCAGCAGCCAAGATAGGACAGGGTGGGCAGATACGCAGTATTTT
NA TRBJ1-2 NA TRBV29-1 CSVGRGFQGGYTF TGCAGCGTTGGCCGAGGATTCCAGGGAGGCTACACCTTC